This entry concerns a single T cell receptor (beta chain). Its antigen remains unknown. This specimen belongs to a study of blood T cells in healthy people across ages. Study findings and constraints: Per million T cells, TCR beta diversity dropped roughly linearly as age increased.

Drawing of peripheral blood yielded about 10 milliliters from each donor. The CDR3 runs to 14 residues. Germline lookup yields CDR1 SEHNR and CDR2 FQNEAQ (reference sequence). J lost 5 bases, V lost 1 base, and 4 bases had no gene match. Sample-barcoded 5' priming and a J-beta primer mix drove a second PCR of 7 to 11 cycles. All cDNA molecules were each tagged by a template-switch adaptor with 12 random nucleotides. TCRdb re-derived calls from the 5' RACE reads in MiXCR, one entry per CDR3 protein. This table holds roughly 2 million distinct CDR3 sequences, around 50% found once. Sequenced: blood. The sequence was collected from a woman in her thirties or forties in good health. J is TRBJ1-2 and V is TRBV7-9, with 7 bases aligning to TRBD1. The chain's CDR3 is CASSLGGGRYGYTF. CDR3 sequence (DNA): TGTGCCAGCAGCTTAGGAGGGGGCAGATATGGCTACACCTTC. The variable domain in full, with the rest retrieved from reference TRBV7-9 and TRBJ1-2, is DTGVSQNPRHKITKRGQNVTFRCDPISEHNRLYWYRQTLGQGPEFLTYFQNEAQLEKSRLLSDRFSAERPKGSFSTLEIQRTEQGDSAMYLCASSLGGGRYGYTFGSGTRLTVV.